This T cell receptor (beta chain) was sequenced during a study of blood T cell repertoires in COVID-19. Background on the study: Acute and convalescent COVID-19 samples came from the United States, Italy and Spain. PBMCs, B-cell-depleted T cells, or T cells were the source of the cDNA or gDNA that made up the material.

Assay used: immunoSEQ multiplex PCR; TCRdb lists only in-frame clones, some missing. Here the sample spans about 210,000 clones, 70% to 90% being singletons. In this sample, this clone turned up a few times. The CDR3 length is 17 residues. Trimming left V 5 bases short and J 4 bases short, with 23 bases between. CDR1 and CDR2 (germline): SGHTA, FQGNSA. The V and J genes are TRBV7-2 and TRBJ1-2, with D possibly matching TRBD1 (6 bases). The sequence was obtained from a human donor in a cohort sampled during active COVID-19. The sample was peripheral blood. The CDR3 DNA sequence: TGTGCCAGCAGCCCGAATCCATACAGGGCCGGTCTCTATGGCTACACCTTC. It translates to CASSPNPYRAGLYGYTF.